The 6 T cell receptor beta chains listed next were all sequenced from one sample in a study of spatial heterogeneity in lung cancer. Each CDR3 protein gets one entry after TCRdb re-called the 5' RACE reads with MiXCR. The repertoire holds about 13,000 distinct CDR3 sequences, 5% to 6% seen once, with 36% in the top ten. Time point indicated: sample taken at primary tumor resection. The sequenced material consisted of unsorted whole RNA from tumor, nontumor lung or frozen PBMC. Source: lung tumor tissue, taken at surgery. The receptors originated from a human donor with early-stage non-small cell lung cancer.

As for this clonotype: Because this beta chain is a stray read in a library intended to capture alpha chains, its abundance should not be given much weight. The chain joins TRBV24-1 to TRBJ2-1, with D perhaps matching TRBD1 (5 bases). CDR1 KGHDR and CDR2 SFDVKD come from the germline V gene. V gave up 4 bases and J gave up 7 bases, with 13 bases separating them. This CDR3 is built from 14 residues. The CDR3 region is CATSDYPDSNEQFF. The CDR3 DNA reads TGTGCCACCAGTGACTACCCCGACAGTAATGAGCAGTTCTTC.

This clonotype has ten or more counts. In a library made to pick up alpha chains, this beta chain is a stray read with a size that means little. This chain uses TRBV3-1 with TRBJ2-6, with D tentatively TRBD1 or TRBD2 (5 bases each). CDR1 and CDR2 (germline): LGHDT, YNNKEL (reference sequence). The germline V and J ends were trimmed by 5 bases and 0 bases, with 14 bases remaining between them. The CDR3 loop spans 17 amino acids. The CDR3 nucleotides are TGTGCCAGCAGCTCCGGCCAGGGAGCCTCTGGGGCCAACGTCCTGACTTTC. This translates into CASSSGQGASGANVLTF.

This clonotype was picked up many times. At one end the junction does not follow the germline gene, possibly because of a read error. As an off-target read in a library built for alpha chains, this beta chain has a frequency of little significance. This chain joins TRBV12-3 or TRBV12-4 and TRBJ1-1; perhaps TRBD1 as D (6 bases). The CDR3 is made up of 15 amino acids. The CDR3: CASRLGTTYGTEAFF. Written as DNA, the CDR3 is TGTGCCAGCAGGTTAGGGACAACTTACGGCACTGAAGCTTTCTTT.

This clonotype was detected ten times or more. With the library built for alpha chains, this beta chain is off target and its frequency is not meaningful. V usage is TRBV6-2 or TRBV6-3 and J usage is TRBJ1-5; 8 bases fit TRBD1. V gave up 1 base and J gave up 5 bases; unmatched junction bases: 7. CDR1 is MNHEY, CDR2 SVGEGT, per germline. The CDR3 contains 16 residues. The CDR3 here is CASSYYGAGGHQPQHF. In DNA form, the CDR3 reads TGTGCCAGCAGTTACTACGGGGCAGGGGGCCATCAGCCCCAGCATTTT.

This clonotype has a count of ten or more. This beta chain slipped into a library made for alpha chains as a stray read, so its size is not meaningful. The chain joins TRBV6-5 to TRBJ2-1; TRBD2 matches at 10 bases. Unmatched junction bases numbered 5, after V lost 8 bases and J lost 4 bases. In germline, CDR1 is MNHEY, CDR2 SVGAGI. CDR3 length equals 14 residues. CDR3 loop: CASLAGGAYNEQFF. In nucleotides, the CDR3 is TGTGCCAGCTTAGCGGGAGGAGCATACAATGAGCAGTTCTTC.

This clonotype was picked up many times. This beta chain turned up in a library designed for alpha chains; as an off-target read, its abundance says little. This sequence joins TRBV7-2 and TRBJ2-1; 13 bases are a match to TRBD2. The CDR3 runs 14 residues. The junction had 1 base not matched to a gene; V was cut back by 3 bases and J by 8 bases. Germline V gene data show CDR1 as SGHTA and CDR2 as FQGNSA. CDR3 coding DNA: TGTGCCAGCAGCTTCGGACTAGCGGGGGATGAGCAGTTCTTC. Its translation: CASSFGLAGDEQFF. Filled out from reference TRBV7-2 and TRBJ2-1, the complete variable domain reads GAGVSQSPSNKVTEKGKDVELRCDPISGHTALYWYRQSLGQGLEFLIYFQGNSAPDKSGLPSDRFSAERTGGSVSTLTIQRTQQEDSAVYLCASSFGLAGDEQFFGPGTRLTVL.